This T cell receptor beta chain was documented in a study of blood T cell repertoires in COVID-19. Looked up from germline, CDR1 is SNHLY and CDR2 is FYNNEI. The CDR3 is 15 amino acids. V gave up 3 bases and J gave up 8 bases, with 19 bases separating them. Profiled with immunoSEQ multiplex PCR; TCRdb holds only in-frame clones, not every one. The sample yields approximately 270,000 clones, nearly 90% seen once. Sequencing used PBMCs or T cells enriched from blood (not recorded which). This TCR was recovered from a woman aged 55-70 years who had recovered from COVID-19. The rearrangement joins TRBV2 to TRBJ1-2; D is ambiguous. The CDR3 coding sequence is TGTGCCAGCAGTGATGGCAGCGGCTACTTGTCGGGCTACACCTTC. Protein sequence: CASSDGSGYLSGYTF. Using reference TRBV2 and TRBJ1-2 for the parts outside the CDR3, the full variable domain is EPEVTQTPSHQVTQMGQEVILRCVPISNHLYFYWYRQILGQKVEFLVSFYNNEISEKSEIFDDQFSVERPDGSNFTLKIRSTKLEDSAMYFCASSDGSGYLSGYTFGSGTRLTVV.